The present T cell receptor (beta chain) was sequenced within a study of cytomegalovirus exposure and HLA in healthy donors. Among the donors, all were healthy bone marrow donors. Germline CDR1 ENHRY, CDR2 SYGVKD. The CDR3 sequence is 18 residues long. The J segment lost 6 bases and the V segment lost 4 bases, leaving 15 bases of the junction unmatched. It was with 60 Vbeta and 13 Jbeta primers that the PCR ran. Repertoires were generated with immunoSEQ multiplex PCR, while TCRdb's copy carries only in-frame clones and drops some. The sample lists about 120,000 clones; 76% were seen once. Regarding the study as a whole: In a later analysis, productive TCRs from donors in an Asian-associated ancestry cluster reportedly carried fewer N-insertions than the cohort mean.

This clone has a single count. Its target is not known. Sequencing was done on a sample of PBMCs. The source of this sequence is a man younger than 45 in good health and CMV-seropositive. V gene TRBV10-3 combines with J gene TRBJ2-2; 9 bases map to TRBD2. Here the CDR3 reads CAISGLSGGPPRAGELFF. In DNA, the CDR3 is TGTGCCATCAGTGGCCTCAGCGGGGGGCCCCCGCGCGCCGGGGAGCTGTTTTTT.